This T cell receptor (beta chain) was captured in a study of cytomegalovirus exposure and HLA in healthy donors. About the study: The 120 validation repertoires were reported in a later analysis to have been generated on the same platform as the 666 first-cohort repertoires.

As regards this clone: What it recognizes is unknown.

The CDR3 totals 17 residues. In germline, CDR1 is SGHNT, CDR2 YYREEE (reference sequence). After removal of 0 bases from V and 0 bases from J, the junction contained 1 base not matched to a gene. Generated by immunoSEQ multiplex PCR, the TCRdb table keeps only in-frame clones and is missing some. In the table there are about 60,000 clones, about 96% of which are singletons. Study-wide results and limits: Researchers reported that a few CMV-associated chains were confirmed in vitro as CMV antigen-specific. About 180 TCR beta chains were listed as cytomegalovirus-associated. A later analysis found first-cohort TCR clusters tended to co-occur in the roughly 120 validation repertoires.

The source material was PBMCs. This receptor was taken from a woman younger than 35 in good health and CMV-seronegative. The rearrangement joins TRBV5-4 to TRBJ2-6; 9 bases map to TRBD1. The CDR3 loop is CASSLVTGGSGANVLTF. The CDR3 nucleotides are TGTGCCAGCAGCTTGGTGACAGGGGGCTCTGGGGCCAACGTCCTGACTTTC.